This T cell receptor (beta chain) was identified in a study of beta chain features in type 1 diabetes. Study overall: The number of sorted cells examined across all samples was around 98 million.

Overall study findings and caveats: Junctions at VDJ sites from type 1 diabetes patients had fewer insertions and more deletions.

The authors sorted CD4+ naive, central memory, regulatory and stem cell-like memory cells via CD45RO/CCR7/CD25/CD127/CD95/CD27. Purity of each sorted population was above 98%. TCRB transcripts that were expressed got sequenced, as all of the isolated RNA had been reverse transcribed. The method was immunoSEQ multiplex PCR; TCRdb's version includes in-frame clones alone and lacks a portion of them. In the table there are around 340,000 clones, around 20% of which are singletons. This clone was detected a few times. Its antigen is not known. The CDR3 runs 15 residues. The junction had 3 bases not matched to a gene; V was cut back by 2 bases and J by 0 bases. Germline V gene lookup returns CDR1 KGHSH and CDR2 LQKENI.

This sequence originates from a woman aged 18 to 35 in good health. This chain joins TRBV18 and TRBJ1-1; 7 bases are a match to TRBD1. Sequencing was done on a sample of naive CD4+ T cells from blood. The chain's CDR3 is CASSPTGTVNTEAFF. The CDR3 DNA is TGTGCCAGCTCACCAACTGGGACAGTGAACACTGAAGCTTTCTTT.